These T cell receptor beta chains were read from a single sample in a study of beta chain features in type 1 diabetes. TCRdb's table, derived via immunoSEQ multiplex PCR, lists solely in-frame clones and lacks some. The table lists around 250,000 clones, 11% to 15% of them singletons, with 0.015% to 0.02% in the top ten. What was sequenced was naive CD4+ T cells from blood. These receptors were collected from a man aged 25-45 years with type 1 diabetes. Both conserved end residues are part of each CDR3. The D gene is left open where the match is weak. Some rows have no size entry. The others give once, few or many, or a class for an expanded clone.

J gene | clone size | D gene | V gene | CDR3 DNA | CDR3 protein
TRBJ1-1 | NA | NA | TRBV27 | TGTGCCAGCAGAAGAAGGGAGTCCGGCACTGAAGCTTTCTTT | CASRRRESGTEAFF
TRBJ2-1 | few | NA | TRBV19 | TGTGCCAGTAGTACCTCCGGGACATACAATGAGCAGTTCTTC | CASSTSGTYNEQFF
TRBJ1-1 | once | TRBD1 | TRBV18 | TGTGCCAGCTCACCACGGACAGGAGGGGACACTGAAGCTTTCTTT | CASSPRTGGDTEAFF
TRBJ2-7 | NA | NA | TRBV7-8 | TGTGCCAGCAGCAAAGCAGGCTACGAGCAGTACTTC | CASSKAGYEQYF
TRBJ2-7 | few | TRBD1 | TRBV19 | TGTGCCAGTAGTGGGCGGGACAGGGGGTCCATCGAGCAGTACTTC | CASSGRDRGSIEQYF
TRBJ2-7 | few | NA | TRBV21-1 | TGTGCCAGCAAGAGCAGGGGGCGCCGCACCTACGAGCAGTACTTC | CASKSRGRRTYEQYF
TRBJ1-5 | NA | NA | TRBV19 | TGTGCCAGTAGTGGACAGAGCAATCAGCCCCAGCATTTT | CASSGQSNQPQHF
TRBJ2-7 | NA | NA | TRBV30 | TGTGCCTGGAGTCAACAGGGTACCACGGGCGAGCAGTACTTC | CAWSQQGTTGEQYF
TRBJ2-7 | few | TRBD2 | TRBV30 | TGTGCCTGGAGTGTACGCGGGAGGGCCCCCTACGAGCAGTACTTC | CAWSVRGRAPYEQYF
TRBJ2-7 | NA | TRBD2 | TRBV6-5 | TGTGCCAGCAGTCCCTCAGCGGGAGGGCCTCGAGAGCAGTACTTC | CASSPSAGGPREQYF
TRBJ1-1 | NA | NA | TRBV6-5 | TGTGCCAGCAGTTACTCCCGGCAGGGAAGAACTGAAGCTTTCTTT | CASSYSRQGRTEAFF
TRBJ2-5 | few | NA | TRBV5-1 | TGCGCCAGCAGCTCCTCCGTCCTACAAGAGACCCAGTACTTC | CASSSSVLQETQYF
TRBJ2-6 | few | NA | TRBV29-1 | TGCAGCGTTGAATTCGGGGGGGCCAACGTCCTGACTTTC | CSVEFGGANVLTF
TRBJ2-2 | NA | TRBD2 | TRBV11-2 | TGTGCCAGCAGCTCCGCCTTCCGCGGCGGGAGTTACGGGGAGCTGTTTTTT | CASSSAFRGGSYGELFF
TRBJ1-6 | few | NA | TRBV5-4 | TGTGCCAGCAGCTTGGAGTCGGGTTCACCCCTCCACTTT | CASSLESGSPLHF
TRBJ2-7 | NA | NA | TRBV4-1 | TGCGCCAGCAGCCAAGCGGGTCGAGGGCTAGGAGGCGAGCAGTACTTC | CASSQAGRGLGGEQYF
TRBJ1-2 | few | NA | TRBV4-1 | TGCGCCAGCAGCCACCTCGGACGGAGGGACTATGGCTACACCTTC | CASSHLGRRDYGYTF
TRBJ2-1 | NA | TRBD2 | TRBV7-6 | TGTGCCAGCAGCTTAGGGACTAGCGGGAGCAATTGGGACAATGAGCAGTTCTTC | CASSLGTSGSNWDNEQFF
TRBJ2-7 | NA | NA | TRBV5-1 | TGCGCCAGCAGCACGGGACGGAGGGCCTACGAGCAGTACTTC | CASSTGRRAYEQYF
TRBJ2-5 | few | NA | TRBV27 | TGTGCCAGCAGTTCGGAGGGGGAGACCCAGTACTTC | CASSSEGETQYF
TRBJ2-7 | NA | TRBD1 | TRBV18 | TGTGCCAGCTCGCGAACGGGACAGGGCTCCAACGAGCAGTACTTC | CASSRTGQGSNEQYF
TRBJ2-1 | few | TRBD2 | TRBV7-2 | TGTGCCAGCAGCTTAGGTCTAGCGGGAGCCCATGAGCAGTTCTTC | CASSLGLAGAHEQFF
TRBJ2-1 | NA | NA | TRBV12-5 | TGTGCTAGTGGTTTTCGGCAGGTATCCTACAATGAGCAGTTCTTC | CASGFRQVSYNEQFF
TRBJ1-1 | NA | TRBD1 | TRBV18 | TGTGCCAGCCCCAGAGCGGGGCAGGGGGCGACTGAAGCTTTCTTT | CASPRAGQGATEAFF